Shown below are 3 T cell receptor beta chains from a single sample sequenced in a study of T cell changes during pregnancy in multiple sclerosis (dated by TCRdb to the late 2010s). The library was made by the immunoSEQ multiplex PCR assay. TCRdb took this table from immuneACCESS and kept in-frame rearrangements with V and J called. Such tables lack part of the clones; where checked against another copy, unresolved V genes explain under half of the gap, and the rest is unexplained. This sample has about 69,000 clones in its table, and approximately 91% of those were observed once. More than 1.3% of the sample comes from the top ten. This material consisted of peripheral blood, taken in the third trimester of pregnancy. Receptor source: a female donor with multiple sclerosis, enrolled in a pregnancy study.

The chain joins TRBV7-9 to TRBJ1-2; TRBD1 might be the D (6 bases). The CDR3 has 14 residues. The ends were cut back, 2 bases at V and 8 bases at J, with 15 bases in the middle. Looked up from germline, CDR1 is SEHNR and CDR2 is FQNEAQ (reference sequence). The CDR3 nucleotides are TGTGCCAGCAGCTTATTGAGGGGGGGGTACGGCTACACCTTC. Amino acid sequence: CASSLLRGGYGYTF. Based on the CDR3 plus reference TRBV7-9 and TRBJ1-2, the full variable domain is DTGVSQNPRHKITKRGQNVTFRCDPISEHNRLYWYRQTLGQGPEFLTYFQNEAQLEKSRLLSDRFSAERPKGSFSTLEIQRTEQGDSAMYLCASSLLRGGYGYTFGSGTRLTVV.

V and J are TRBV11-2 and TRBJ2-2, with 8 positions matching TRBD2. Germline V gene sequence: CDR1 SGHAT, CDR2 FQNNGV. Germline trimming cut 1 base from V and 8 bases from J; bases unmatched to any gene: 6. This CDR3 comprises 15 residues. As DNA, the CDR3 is TGTGCCAGCAGCTTAGCGGGGGGGCCTGGAGGGGAGCTGTTTTTT. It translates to CASSLAGGPGGELFF.

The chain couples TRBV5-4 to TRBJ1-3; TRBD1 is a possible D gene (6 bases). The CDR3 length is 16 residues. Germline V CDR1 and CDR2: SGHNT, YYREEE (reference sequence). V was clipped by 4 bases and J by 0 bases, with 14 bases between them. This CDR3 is CASSPTSDSSGNTIYF. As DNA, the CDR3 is TGTGCCAGCAGCCCCACCTCGGACAGCTCTGGAAACACCATATATTTT.